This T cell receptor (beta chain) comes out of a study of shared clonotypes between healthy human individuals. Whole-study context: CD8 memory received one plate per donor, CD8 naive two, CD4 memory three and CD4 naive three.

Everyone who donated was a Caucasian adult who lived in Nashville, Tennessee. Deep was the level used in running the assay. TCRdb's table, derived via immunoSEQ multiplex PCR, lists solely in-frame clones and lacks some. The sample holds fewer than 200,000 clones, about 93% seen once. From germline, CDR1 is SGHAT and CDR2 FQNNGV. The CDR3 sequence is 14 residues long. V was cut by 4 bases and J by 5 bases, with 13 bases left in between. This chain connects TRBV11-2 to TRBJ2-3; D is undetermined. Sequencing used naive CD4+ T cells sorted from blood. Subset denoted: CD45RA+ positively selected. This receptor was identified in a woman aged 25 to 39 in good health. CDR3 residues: CASSSQPTIDTQYF. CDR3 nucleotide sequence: TGTGCCAGCAGCTCACAGCCCACGATAGATACGCAGTATTTT.